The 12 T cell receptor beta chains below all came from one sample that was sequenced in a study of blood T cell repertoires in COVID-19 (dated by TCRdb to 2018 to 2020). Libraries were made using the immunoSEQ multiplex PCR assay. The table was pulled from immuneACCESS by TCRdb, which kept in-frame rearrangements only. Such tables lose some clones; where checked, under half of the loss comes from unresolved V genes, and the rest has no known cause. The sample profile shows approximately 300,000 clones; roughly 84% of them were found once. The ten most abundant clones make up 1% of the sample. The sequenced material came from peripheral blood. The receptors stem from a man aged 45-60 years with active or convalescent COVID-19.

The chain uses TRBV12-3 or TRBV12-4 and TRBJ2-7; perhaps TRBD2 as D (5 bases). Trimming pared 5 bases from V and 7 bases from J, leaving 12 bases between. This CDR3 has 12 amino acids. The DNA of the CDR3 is TGTGCCAGCAGTCCTTCGGGGAAAGAGCAGTACTTC. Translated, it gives CASSPSGKEQYF.

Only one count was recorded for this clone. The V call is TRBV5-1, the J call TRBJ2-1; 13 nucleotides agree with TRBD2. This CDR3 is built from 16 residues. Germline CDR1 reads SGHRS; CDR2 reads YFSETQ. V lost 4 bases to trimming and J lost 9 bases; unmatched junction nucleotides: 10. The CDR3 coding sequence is TGCGCCAGCAGCCCCCGGACTAGCGGGAGATTAATTGAGCAGTTCTTC. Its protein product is CASSPRTSGRLIEQFF.

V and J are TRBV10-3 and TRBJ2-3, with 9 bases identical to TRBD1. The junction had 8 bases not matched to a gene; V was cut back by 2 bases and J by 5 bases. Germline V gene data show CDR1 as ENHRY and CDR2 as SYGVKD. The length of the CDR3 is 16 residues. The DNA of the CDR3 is TGTGCCATCAGTGAGAGGGGACAGGGAGACAGAGATACGCAGTATTTT. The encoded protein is CAISERGQGDRDTQYF.

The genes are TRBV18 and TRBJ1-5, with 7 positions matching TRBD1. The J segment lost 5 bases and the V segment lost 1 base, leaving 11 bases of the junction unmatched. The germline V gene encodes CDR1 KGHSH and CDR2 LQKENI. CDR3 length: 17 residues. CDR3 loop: CASSPRRTGDSDQPQHF. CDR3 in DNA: TGTGCCAGCTCACCACGGAGGACAGGTGACTCAGATCAGCCCCAGCATTTT.

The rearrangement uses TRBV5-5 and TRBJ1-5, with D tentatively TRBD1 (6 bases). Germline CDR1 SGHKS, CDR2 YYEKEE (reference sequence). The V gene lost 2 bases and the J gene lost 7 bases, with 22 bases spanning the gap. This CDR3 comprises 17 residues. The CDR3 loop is CASSFGTGIREKQPQHF. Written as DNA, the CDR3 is TGTGCCAGCAGCTTTGGAACAGGGATAAGGGAAAAGCAGCCCCAGCATTTT.

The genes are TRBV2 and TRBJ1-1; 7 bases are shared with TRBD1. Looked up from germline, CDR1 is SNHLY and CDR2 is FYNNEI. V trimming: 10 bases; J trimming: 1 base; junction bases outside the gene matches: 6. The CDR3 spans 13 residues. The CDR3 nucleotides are TGTGCCACCGGATCAGGGGGGAACACTGAAGCTTTCTTT. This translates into CATGSGGNTEAFF.

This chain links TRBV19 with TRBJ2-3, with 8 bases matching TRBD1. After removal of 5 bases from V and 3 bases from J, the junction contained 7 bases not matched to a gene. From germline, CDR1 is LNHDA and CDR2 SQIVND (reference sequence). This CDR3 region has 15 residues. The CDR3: CASSQTGDRTDTQYF. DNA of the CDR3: TGTGCCAGTAGTCAGACAGGGGATCGGACAGATACGCAGTATTTT. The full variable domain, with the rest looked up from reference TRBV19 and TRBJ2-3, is DGGITQSPKYLFRKEGQNVTLSCEQNLNHDAMYWYRQDPGQGLRLIYYSQIVNDFQKGDIAEGYSVSREKKESFPLTVTSAQKNPTAFYLCASSQTGDRTDTQYFGPGTRLTVL.

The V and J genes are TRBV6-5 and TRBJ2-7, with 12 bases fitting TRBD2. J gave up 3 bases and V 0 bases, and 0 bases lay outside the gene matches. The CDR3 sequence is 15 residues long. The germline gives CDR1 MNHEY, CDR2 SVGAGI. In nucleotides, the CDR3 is TGTGCCAGCAGTTACTCGACTAGCGGGAGCTACGAGCAGTACTTC. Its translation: CASSYSTSGSYEQYF.

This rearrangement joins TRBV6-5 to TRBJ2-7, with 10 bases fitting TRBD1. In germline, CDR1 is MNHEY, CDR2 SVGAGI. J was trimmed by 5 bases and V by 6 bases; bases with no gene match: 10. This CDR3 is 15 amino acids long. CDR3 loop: CASSKSGTGVHEQYF. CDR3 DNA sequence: TGTGCCAGCAGCAAATCCGGGACAGGGGTCCACGAGCAGTACTTC.

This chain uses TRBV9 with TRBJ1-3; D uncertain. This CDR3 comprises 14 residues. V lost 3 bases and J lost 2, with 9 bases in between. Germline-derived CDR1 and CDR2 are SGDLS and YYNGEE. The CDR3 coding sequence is TGTGCCAGCAGCGAACTCAATACTGGAAACACCATATATTTT. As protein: CASSELNTGNTIYF.

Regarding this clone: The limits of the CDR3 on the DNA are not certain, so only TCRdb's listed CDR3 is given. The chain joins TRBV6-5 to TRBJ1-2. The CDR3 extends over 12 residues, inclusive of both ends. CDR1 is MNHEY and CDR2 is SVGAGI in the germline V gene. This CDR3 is CASSYFGSGYTF.

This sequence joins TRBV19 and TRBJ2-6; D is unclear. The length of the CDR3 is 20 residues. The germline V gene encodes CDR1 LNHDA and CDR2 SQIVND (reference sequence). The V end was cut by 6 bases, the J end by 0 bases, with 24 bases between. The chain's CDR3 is CASSDEVLGGLSSGANVLTF. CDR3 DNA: TGTGCCAGTAGCGACGAAGTTCTAGGTGGCTTAAGCTCTGGGGCCAACGTCCTGACTTTC.